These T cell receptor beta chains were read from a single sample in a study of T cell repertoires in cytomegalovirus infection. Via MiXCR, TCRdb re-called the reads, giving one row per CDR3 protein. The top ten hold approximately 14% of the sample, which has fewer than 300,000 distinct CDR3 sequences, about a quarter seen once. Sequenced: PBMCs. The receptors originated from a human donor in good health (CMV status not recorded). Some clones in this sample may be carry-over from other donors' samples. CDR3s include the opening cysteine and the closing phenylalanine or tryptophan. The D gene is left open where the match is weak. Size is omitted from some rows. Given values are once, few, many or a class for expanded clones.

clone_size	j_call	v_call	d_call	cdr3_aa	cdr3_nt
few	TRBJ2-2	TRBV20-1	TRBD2	CSARASGGRNTGELFF	TGCAGTGCTAGGGCTAGCGGGGGGCGAAACACCGGGGAGCTGTTTTTT
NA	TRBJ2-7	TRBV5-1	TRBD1	CASRSGTGDSYEQYF	TGCGCCAGCAGGAGTGGGACAGGGGACTCCTACGAGCAGTACTTC
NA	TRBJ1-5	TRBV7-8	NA	CASSLDWAQHF	TGTGCCAGCAGCTTAGATTGGGCCCAGCATTTT
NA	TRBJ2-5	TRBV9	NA	CASSVGGIQETQYF	TGTGCCAGCAGCGTGGGGGGCATACAAGAGACCCAGTACTTC
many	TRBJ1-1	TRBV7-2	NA	CASSLDVGVNTEAFF	TGTGCCAGCAGCTTAGATGTAGGGGTGAACACTGAAGCTTTCTTT
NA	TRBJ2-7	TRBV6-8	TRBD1	CASSPDRASSYEQYF	TGTGCCAGCAGTCCTGACAGGGCAAGTTCCTACGAGCAGTACTTC
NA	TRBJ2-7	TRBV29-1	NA	CSVEPLASYEQYF	TGCAGCGTTGAACCCCTAGCCTCCTACGAGCAGTACTTC
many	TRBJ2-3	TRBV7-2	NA	CASSLVAGSSTDTQYF	TGTGCCAGCAGCCTGGTCGCGGGGTCTAGCACAGATACGCAGTATTTT
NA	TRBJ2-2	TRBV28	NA	CASSLGGGTTTGELFF	TGTGCCAGCAGTTTAGGTGGTGGTACCACCACCGGGGAGCTGTTTTTT
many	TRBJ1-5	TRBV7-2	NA	CASSSSAGIVGNQPQHF	TGTGCCAGCAGCTCCTCGGCAGGAATAGTCGGCAATCAGCCCCAGCATTTT
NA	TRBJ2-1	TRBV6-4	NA	CASSDDGVGSKFF	TGTGCCAGCAGTGACGATGGGGTAGGGTCGAAGTTCTTC
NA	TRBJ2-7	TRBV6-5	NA	CATLEPGTYEQYF	TGTGCCACCCTCGAGCCCGGGACCTACGAGCAGTACTTC
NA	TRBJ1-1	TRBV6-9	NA	CASSTVSMNTEAFF	TGTGCCAGCTCAACAGTGTCCATGAACACTGAAGCTTTCTTT
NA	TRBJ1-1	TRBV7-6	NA	CASSQFGQGNTEAFF	TGTGCCAGCAGCCAATTCGGACAAGGGAACACTGAAGCTTTCTTT
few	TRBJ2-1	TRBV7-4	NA	CASSLVGEEDEQFF	TGTGCCAGCAGCTTAGTAGGGGAGGAAGATGAGCAGTTCTTC
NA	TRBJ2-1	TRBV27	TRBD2	CASSFRTSYDEQFF	TGTGCCAGCAGTTTCCGGACTAGCTACGATGAGCAGTTCTTC
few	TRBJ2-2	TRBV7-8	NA	CASSFQRTGELFF	TGTGCCAGCAGCTTCCAAAGGACCGGGGAGCTGTTTTTT
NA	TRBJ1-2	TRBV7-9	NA	CASSQQVLNYGYTF	TGTGCCAGCAGTCAACAGGTTCTAAACTATGGCTACACCTTC
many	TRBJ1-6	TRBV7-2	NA	CASGPNNSPLHF	TGTGCCAGCGGCCCTAATAATTCACCCCTCCACTTT
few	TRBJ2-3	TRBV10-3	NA	CAISGGADTQYF	TGTGCCATCAGTGGAGGGGCAGATACGCAGTATTTT
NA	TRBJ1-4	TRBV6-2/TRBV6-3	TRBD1	CASRRTGTPEKLFF	TGTGCCAGCAGGCGGACAGGGACCCCCGAAAAACTGTTTTTT
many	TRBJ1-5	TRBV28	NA	CASSPPNQPQHF	TGTGCCAGCAGCCCTCCTAATCAGCCCCAGCATTTT
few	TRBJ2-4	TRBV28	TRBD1	CASSSHYADRGLGNIQYF	TGTGCCAGCAGTTCGCATTACGCCGACAGGGGATTGGGAAACATTCAGTACTTC
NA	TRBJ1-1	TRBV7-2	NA	CASSLVEWGGTEAFF	TGTGCCAGCAGCTTAGTGGAGTGGGGAGGCACTGAAGCTTTCTTT
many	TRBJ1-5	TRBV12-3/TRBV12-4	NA	CASSLDMAQHF	TGTGCCAGCAGTTTGGACATGGCCCAGCATTTT
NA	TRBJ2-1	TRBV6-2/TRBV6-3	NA	CASSQVWQGQFF	TGTGCCAGCAGCCAGGTGTGGCAAGGGCAGTTCTTC
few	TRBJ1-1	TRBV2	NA	CASSVGTIGEAFF	TGTGCCAGCAGCGTTGGGACGATTGGAGAAGCTTTCTTT
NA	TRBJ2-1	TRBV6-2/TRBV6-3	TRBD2	CASSLAGGPREQFF	TGTGCCAGCAGTCTGGCGGGAGGGCCGCGGGAGCAGTTCTTC
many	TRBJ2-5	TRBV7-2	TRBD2	CASSLEELAGAGTQYF	TGTGCCAGCAGCTTAGAGGAACTAGCGGGAGCGGGGACCCAGTACTTC
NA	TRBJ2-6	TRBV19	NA	CASASGANVLTF	TGTGCCAGCGCCTCTGGGGCCAACGTCCTGACTTTC
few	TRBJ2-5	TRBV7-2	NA	CASSLGGSAAQYF	TGTGCCAGCAGCTTAGGGGGCAGCGCGGCCCAGTACTTC
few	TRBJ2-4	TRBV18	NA	CASSPKHEAKNIQYF	TGTGCCAGCTCACCTAAGCACGAGGCCAAAAACATTCAGTACTTC
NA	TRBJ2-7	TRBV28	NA	CASSLALGGGRPPEQYF	TGTGCCAGCAGTTTAGCCCTAGGGGGCGGGAGACCCCCCGAGCAGTACTTC
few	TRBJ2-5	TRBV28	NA	CASSSLRGGETQYF	TGTGCCAGCAGTTCCCTCCGTGGAGGGGAGACCCAGTACTTC
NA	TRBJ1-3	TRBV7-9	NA	CANRVSGNTIYF	TGTGCCAATAGGGTCTCGGGGAACACCATATATTTT
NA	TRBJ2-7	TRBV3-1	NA	CASSQEAGGQYF	TGTGCCAGCAGCCAAGAGGCCGGTGGGCAGTACTTC
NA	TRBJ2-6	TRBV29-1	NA	CSVFSGANVLTF	TGCAGCGTTTTCTCTGGGGCCAACGTCCTGACTTTC
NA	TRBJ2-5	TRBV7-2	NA	CASSVLWGNPQETQYF	TGTGCCAGCAGCGTTCTATGGGGGAACCCTCAAGAGACCCAGTACTTC
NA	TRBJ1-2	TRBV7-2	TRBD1	CASSLRDSRIYGYTF	TGTGCCAGCAGCTTAAGGGACAGCCGCATCTATGGCTACACCTTC
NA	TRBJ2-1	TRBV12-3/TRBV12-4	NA	CASSLGGVANEQFF	TGTGCCAGCAGTTTGGGGGGAGTCGCCAATGAGCAGTTCTTC
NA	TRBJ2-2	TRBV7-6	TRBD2	CASSLLGRGSNTGELFF	TGTGCCAGCAGCTTACTTGGGCGGGGGTCGAACACCGGGGAGCTGTTTTTT
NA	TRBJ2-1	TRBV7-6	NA	CASSKRLENEQFF	TGTGCCAGCAGCAAACGACTCGAGAATGAGCAGTTCTTC
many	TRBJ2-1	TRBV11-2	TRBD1	CASSLGQGIYNEQFF	TGTGCCAGCAGCTTAGGACAGGGAATATACAATGAGCAGTTCTTC
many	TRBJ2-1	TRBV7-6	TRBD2	CASSSTLAGREQFF	TGTGCCAGCAGCTCAACCTTAGCGGGAAGGGAGCAGTTCTTC
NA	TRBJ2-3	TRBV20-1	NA	CSASWSGTDTQYF	TGCAGTGCTAGTTGGTCTGGCACAGATACGCAGTATTTT
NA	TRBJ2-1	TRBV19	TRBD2	CASRAGGPWNEQFF	TGTGCCAGTAGGGCGGGAGGGCCGTGGAATGAGCAGTTCTTC
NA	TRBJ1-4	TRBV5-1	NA	CASSFSATNEKLFF	TGCGCCAGCAGCTTCAGTGCAACTAATGAAAAACTGTTTTTT
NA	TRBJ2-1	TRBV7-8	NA	CASSPRRDPVGNEQFF	TGTGCCAGCAGCCCGAGAAGGGACCCAGTCGGCAATGAGCAGTTCTTC
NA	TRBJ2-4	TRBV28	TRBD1	CASSSGQRNKLAKNIQYF	TGTGCCAGCAGCTCGGGACAGAGAAACAAGCTAGCCAAAAACATTCAGTACTTC
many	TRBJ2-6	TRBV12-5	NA	CASGLRQGSPGANVLTF	TGTGCTAGTGGTTTGCGCCAGGGAAGCCCTGGGGCCAACGTCCTGACTTTC